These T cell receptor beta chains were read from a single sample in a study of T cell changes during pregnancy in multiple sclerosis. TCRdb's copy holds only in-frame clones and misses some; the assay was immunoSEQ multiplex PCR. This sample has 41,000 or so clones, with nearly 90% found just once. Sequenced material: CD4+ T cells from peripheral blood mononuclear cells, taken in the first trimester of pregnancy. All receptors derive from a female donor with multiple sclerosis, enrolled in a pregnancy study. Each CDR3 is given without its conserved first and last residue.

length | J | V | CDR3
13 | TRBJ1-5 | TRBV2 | ASSESAVPGQPQH
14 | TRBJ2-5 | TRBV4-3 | ASSPYPGQGRETQY
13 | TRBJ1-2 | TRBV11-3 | ASSLEGQGAYGYT
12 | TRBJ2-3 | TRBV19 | ASGEDSFTDTQY
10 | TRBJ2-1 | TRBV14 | ASSPGWNEQF
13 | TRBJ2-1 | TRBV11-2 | ASRSLAGTPNEQF
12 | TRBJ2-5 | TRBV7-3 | ASSLKEGRETQY
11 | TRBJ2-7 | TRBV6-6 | ASSWGGPTEQY
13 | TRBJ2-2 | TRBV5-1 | ASSLGSGNTGELF
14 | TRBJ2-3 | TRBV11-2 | ASSSVKREKSDTQY
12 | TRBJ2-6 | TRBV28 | ATSRGDWANVLT
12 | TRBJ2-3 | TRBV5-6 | ASSSYLRGDTQY
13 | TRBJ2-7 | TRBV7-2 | ASSLDTGASYEQY
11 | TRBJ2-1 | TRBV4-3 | ASSRQDRVEQF
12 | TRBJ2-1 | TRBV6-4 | ASSSTSGFGEQF
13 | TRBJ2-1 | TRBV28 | ASSSPGTGNNEQF
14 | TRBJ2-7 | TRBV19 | ASSTGTGANHYEQY
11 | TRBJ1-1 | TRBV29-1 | SVDRVLTFEAF
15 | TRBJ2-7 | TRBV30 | AWSANLPGGRAREQY
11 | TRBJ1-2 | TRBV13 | ASSLESGYGYT
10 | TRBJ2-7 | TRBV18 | ASQEQGYEQY
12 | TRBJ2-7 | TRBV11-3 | ASSLLGRSYEQY
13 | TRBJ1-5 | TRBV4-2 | ASSQDGQGNQPQH
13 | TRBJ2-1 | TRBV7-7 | ASSPLANSWSEQF
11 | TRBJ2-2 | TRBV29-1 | SVADSLWGELF
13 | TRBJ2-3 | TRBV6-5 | ASSYSRQGVDTQY